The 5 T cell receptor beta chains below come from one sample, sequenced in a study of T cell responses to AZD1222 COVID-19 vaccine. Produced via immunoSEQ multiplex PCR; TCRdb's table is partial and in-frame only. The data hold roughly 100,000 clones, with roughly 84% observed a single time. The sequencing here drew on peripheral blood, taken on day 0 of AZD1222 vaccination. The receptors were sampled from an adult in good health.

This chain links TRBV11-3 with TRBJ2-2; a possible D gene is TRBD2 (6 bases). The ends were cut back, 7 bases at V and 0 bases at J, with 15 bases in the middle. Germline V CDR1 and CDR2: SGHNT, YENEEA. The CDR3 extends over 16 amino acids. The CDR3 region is CASKLLSGTNTGELFF. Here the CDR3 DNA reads TGTGCCAGCAAATTACTTAGCGGAACGAACACCGGGGAGCTGTTTTTT.

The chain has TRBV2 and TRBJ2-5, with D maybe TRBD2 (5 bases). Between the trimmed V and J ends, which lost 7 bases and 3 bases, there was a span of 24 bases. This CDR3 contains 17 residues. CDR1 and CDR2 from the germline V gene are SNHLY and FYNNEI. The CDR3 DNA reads TGTGCCAGCATGGACTCGCCCTACGAACTGGGAAAAGAGACCCAGTACTTC. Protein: CASMDSPYELGKETQYF. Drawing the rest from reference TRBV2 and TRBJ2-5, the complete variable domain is EPEVTQTPSHQVTQMGQEVILRCVPISNHLYFYWYRQILGQKVEFLVSFYNNEISEKSEIFDDQFSVERPDGSNFTLKIRSTKLEDSAMYFCASMDSPYELGKETQYFGPGTRLLVL.

This chain's CDR3 is CAIPREAGVTGELFF. CDR3 coding DNA: TGTGCCATCCCGCGGGAGGCAGGGGTTACCGGGGAGCTGTTTTTT. This chain joins TRBV28 and TRBJ2-2; 8 bases map to TRBD2. Germline trimming cut 10 bases from V and 5 bases from J; bases unmatched to any gene: 12. The CDR3 is made up of 15 amino acids. The germline CDR1 and CDR2 sequences are MDHEN and SYDVKM.

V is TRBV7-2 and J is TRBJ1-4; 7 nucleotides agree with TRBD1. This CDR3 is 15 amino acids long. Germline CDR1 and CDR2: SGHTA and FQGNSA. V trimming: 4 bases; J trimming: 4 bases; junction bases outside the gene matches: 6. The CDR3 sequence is CASSYQGQSNEKLFF. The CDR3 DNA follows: TGTGCCAGCAGCTACCAGGGACAGAGTAATGAAAAACTGTTTTTT. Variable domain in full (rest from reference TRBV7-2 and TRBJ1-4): GAGVSQSPSNKVTEKGKDVELRCDPISGHTALYWYRQSLGQGLEFLIYFQGNSAPDKSGLPSDRFSAERTGGSVSTLTIQRTQQEDSAVYLCASSYQGQSNEKLFFGSGTQLSVL.

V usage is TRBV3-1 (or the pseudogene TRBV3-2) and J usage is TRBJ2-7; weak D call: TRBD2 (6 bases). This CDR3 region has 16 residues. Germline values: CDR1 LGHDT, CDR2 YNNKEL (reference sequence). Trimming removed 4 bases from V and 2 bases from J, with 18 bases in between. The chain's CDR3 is CASSPCRGTSAYEQYF. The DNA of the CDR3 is TGTGCCAGCAGCCCGTGCCGGGGGACCTCAGCCTACGAGCAGTACTTC.